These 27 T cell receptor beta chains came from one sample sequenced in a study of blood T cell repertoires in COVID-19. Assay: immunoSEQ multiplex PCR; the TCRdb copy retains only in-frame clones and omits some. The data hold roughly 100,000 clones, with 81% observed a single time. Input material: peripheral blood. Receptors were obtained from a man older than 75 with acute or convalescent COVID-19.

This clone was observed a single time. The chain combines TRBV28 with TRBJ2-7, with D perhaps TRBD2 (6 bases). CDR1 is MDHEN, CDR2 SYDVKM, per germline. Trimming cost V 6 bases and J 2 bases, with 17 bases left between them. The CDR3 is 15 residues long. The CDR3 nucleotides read TGTGCCAGCAGATCCCCGGCTGCGGGAACCTACGAGCAGTACTTC. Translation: CASRSPAAGTYEQYF.

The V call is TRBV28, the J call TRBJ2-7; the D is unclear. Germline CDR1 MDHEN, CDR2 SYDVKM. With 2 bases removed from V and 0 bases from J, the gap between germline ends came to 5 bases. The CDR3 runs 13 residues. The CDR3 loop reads CASSLDTSYEQYF. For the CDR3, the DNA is TGTGCCAGCAGTTTAGACACCTCCTACGAGCAGTACTTC.

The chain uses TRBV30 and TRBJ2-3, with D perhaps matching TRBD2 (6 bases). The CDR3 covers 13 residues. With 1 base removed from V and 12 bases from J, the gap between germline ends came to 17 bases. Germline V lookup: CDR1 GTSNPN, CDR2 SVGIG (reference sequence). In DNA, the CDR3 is TGTGCCTGGAGTGGACTTCAAAGCGGGTTCCAGTATTTT. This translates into CAWSGLQSGFQYF.

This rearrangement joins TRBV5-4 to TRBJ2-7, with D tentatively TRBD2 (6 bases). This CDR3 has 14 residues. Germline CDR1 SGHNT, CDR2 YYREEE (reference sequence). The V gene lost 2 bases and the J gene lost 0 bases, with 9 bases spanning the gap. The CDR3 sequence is CASSLGGNSYEQYF. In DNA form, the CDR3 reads TGTGCCAGCAGCTTAGGCGGGAACTCCTACGAGCAGTACTTC.

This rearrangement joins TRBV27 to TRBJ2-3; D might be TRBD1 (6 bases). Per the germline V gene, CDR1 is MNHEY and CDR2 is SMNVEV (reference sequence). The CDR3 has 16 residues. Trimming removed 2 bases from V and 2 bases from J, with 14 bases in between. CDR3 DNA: TGTGCCAGCAGTTTAGAAGGGGGTACAAACACAGATACGCAGTATTTT. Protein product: CASSLEGGTNTDTQYF.

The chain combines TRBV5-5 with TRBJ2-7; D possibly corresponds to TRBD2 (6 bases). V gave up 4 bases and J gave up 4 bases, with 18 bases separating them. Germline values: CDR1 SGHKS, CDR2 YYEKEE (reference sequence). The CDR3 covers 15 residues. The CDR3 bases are TGTGCCAGCAGCCCCGGGGGTAGCGGCCTGTACGAGCAGTACTTC. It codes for CASSPGGSGLYEQYF.

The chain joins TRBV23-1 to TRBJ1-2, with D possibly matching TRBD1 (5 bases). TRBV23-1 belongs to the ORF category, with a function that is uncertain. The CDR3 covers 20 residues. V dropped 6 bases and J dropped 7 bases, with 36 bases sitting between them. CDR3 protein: CASSRLAGSPQILLSGGYTF. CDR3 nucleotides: TGCGCCAGCAGCCGGTTAGCAGGGTCCCCCCAGATTTTATTGTCGGGTGGCTACACCTTC.

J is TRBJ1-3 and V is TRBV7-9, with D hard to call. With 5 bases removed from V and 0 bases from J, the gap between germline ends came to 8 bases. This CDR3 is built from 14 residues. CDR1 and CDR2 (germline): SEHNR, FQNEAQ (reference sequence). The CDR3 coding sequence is TGTGCCAGCAGCGAGGTTAACTCTGGAAACACCATATATTTT. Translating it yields CASSEVNSGNTIYF.

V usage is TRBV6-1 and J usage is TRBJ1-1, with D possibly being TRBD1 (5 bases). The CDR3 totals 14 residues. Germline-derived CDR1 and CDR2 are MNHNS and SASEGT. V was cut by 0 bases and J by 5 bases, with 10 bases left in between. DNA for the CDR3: TGTGCCAGCAGTGAAGCGCCAGGGAGGACTGAAGCTTTCTTT. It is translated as CASSEAPGRTEAFF.

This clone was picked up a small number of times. The DNA for the CDR3 is TGCGCCAGCAGCTTGGCCGCGCAAGGGAGCGCAGATACGCAGTATTTT. Protein: CASSLAAQGSADTQYF. The chain combines TRBV5-1 with TRBJ2-3; D may be TRBD2 (5 bases). CDR1 SGHRS and CDR2 YFSETQ come from the germline V gene. Trimming stripped 0 bases from V and 4 bases from J, with 15 bases between. This CDR3 is built from 16 residues.

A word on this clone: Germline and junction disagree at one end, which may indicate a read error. The CDR3 DNA reads as TGTGCCAGCTCAACACCGGGGGGGGGAGGAAACCAGCCCCAGCATTTT. Its translation: CASSTPGGGGNQPQHF. This chain joins TRBV18 and TRBJ1-5; D perhaps matches TRBD1 (5 bases). In germline, CDR1 is KGHSH, CDR2 LQKENI. This CDR3 region has 16 residues.

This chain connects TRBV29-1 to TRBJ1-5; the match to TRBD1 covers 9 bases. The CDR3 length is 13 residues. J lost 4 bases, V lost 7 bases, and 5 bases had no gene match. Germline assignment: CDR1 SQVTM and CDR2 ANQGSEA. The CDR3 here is CSAMGQGNQPQHF. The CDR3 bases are TGCAGCGCTATGGGACAGGGAAATCAGCCCCAGCATTTT.

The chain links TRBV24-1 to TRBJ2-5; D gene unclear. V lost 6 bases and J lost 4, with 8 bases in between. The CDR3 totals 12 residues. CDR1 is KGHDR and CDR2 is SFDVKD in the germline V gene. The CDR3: CATSNTVETQYF. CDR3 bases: TGTGCCACCAGTAATACGGTAGAGACCCAGTACTTC.

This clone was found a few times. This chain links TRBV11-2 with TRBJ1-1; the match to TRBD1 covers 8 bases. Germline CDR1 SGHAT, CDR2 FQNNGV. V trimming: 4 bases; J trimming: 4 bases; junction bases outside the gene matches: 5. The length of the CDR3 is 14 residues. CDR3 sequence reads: CASSSDRVGTEAFF. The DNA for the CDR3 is TGTGCCAGCAGCTCGGACAGGGTAGGCACTGAAGCTTTCTTT.

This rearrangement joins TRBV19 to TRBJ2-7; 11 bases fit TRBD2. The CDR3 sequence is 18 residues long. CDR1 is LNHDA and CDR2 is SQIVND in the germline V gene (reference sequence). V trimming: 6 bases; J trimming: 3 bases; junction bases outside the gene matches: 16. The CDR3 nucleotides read TGTGCCAGTAGCCCCGGACTAGCGGGTGGCGCCGGAAACTACGAGCAGTACTTC. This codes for CASSPGLAGGAGNYEQYF.

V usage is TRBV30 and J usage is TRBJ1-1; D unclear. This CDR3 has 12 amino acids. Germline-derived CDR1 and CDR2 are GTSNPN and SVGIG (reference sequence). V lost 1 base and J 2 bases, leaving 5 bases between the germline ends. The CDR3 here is CAWSDLNTEAFF. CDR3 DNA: TGTGCCTGGAGTGACCTAAACACTGAAGCTTTCTTT.

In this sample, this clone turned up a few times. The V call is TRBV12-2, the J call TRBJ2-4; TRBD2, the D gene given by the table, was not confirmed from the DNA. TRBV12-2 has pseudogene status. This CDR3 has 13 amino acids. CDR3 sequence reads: CASRLKPHVGQYF. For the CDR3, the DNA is TGTGCAAGTCGCTTAAAGCCTCATGTCGGGCAGTACTTC.

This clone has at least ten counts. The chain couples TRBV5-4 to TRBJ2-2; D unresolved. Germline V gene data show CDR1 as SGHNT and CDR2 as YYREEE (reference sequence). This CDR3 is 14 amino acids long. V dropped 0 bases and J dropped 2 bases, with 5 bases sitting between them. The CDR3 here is CASSLASNTGELFF. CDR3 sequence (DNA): TGTGCCAGCAGCTTGGCCAGTAACACCGGGGAGCTGTTTTTT. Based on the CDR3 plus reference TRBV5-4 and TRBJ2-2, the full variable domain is ETGVTQSPTHLIKTRGQQVTLRCSSQSGHNTVSWYQQALGQGPQFIFQYYREEENGRGNFPPRFSGLQFPNYSSELNVNALELDDSALYLCASSLASNTGELFFGEGSRLTVL.

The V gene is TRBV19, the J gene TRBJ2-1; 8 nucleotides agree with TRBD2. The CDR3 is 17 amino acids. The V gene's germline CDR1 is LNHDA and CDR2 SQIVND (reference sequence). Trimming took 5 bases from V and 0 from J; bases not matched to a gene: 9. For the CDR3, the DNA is TGTGCCAGTAGTTCGGCCGGACTAGCTGGCTCCTACAATGAGCAGTTCTTC. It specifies CASSSAGLAGSYNEQFF.

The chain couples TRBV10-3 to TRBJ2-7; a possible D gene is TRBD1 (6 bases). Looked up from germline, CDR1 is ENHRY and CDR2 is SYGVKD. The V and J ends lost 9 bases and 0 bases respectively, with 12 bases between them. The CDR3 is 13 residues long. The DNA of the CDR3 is TGTGCCATTGGGGACACCCTCTCCTACGAGCAGTACTTC. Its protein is CAIGDTLSYEQYF.

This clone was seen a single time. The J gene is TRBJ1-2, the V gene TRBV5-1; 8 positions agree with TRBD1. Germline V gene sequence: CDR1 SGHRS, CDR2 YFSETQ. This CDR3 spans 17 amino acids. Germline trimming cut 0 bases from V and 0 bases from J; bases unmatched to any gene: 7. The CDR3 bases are TGCGCCAGCAGCTTGGATCCAGGGGGCCAAGCTAACTATGGCTACACCTTC. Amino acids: CASSLDPGGQANYGYTF.

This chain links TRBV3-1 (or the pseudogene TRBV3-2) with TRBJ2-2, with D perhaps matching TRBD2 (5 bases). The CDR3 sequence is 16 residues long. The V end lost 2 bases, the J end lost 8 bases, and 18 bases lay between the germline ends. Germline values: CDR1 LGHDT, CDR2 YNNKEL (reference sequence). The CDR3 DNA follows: TGTGCCAGCAGCCAACAGAGGGCTGGAATGGGTGGGGAGCTGTTTTTT. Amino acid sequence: CASSQQRAGMGGELFF.

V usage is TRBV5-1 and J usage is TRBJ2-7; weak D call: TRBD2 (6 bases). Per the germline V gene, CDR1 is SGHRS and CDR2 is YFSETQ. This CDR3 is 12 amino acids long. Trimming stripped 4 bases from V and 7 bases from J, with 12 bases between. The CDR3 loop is CASSVQGGEQYF. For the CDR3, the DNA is TGCGCCAGCAGCGTCCAGGGAGGAGAGCAGTACTTC. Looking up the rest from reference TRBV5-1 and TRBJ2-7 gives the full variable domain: KAGVTQTPRYLIKTRGQQVTLSCSPISGHRSVSWYQQTPGQGLQFLFEYFSETQRNKGNFPGRFSGRQFSNSRSEMNVSTLELGDSALYLCASSVQGGEQYFGPGTRLTVT.

This CDR3 is CASSTSGSTYNEQFF. CDR3 coding DNA: TGTGCCAGCAGCACTAGCGGGAGCACCTACAATGAGCAGTTCTTC. The chain recombines TRBV11-3 with TRBJ2-1; TRBD2 matches at 11 bases. This CDR3 contains 15 residues. Germline loops: CDR1 SGHNT, CDR2 YENEEA. The V segment lost 5 bases and the J segment 2 bases; nucleotides outside the gene matches: 2. The complete variable domain, with remaining parts taken from reference TRBV11-3 and TRBJ2-1, reads EAGVVQSPRYKIIEKKQPVAFWCNPISGHNTLYWYLQNLGQGPELLIRYENEEAVDDSQLPKDRFSAERLKGVDSTLKIQPAELGDSAVYLCASSTSGSTYNEQFFGPGTRLTVL.

The CDR3 DNA follows: TGTGCCAGTAGTATTTATCGGGGGGGATTCGGTGAAGCTTTCTTT. It codes for CASSIYRGGFGEAFF. The chain uses TRBV19 and TRBJ1-1, with D possibly matching TRBD1 (5 bases). The V and J ends lost 3 bases and 7 bases respectively, with 18 bases between them. The CDR3 length is 15 residues. Per the germline V gene, CDR1 is LNHDA and CDR2 is SQIVND (reference sequence).

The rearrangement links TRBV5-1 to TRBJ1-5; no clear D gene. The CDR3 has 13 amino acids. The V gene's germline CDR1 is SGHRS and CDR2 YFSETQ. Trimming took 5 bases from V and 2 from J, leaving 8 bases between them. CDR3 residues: CASSIGGNQPQHF. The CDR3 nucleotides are TGCGCCAGCAGTATAGGAGGCAATCAGCCCCAGCATTTT.

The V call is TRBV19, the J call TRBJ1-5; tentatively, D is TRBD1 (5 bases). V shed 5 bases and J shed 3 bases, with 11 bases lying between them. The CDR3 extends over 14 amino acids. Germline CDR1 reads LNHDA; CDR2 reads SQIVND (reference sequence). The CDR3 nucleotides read TGTGCCAGTAGTCTTGACAGCTACAATCAGCCCCAGCATTTT. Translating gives CASSLDSYNQPQHF.